Below, 24 T cell receptor beta chains from the same sample are listed, as sequenced in a study of T cell repertoires in cytomegalovirus infection. Each CDR3 protein gets one entry after TCRdb re-called the reads with MiXCR. Here the sample spans under 150,000 distinct CDR3 sequences, roughly 9% being singletons. Sample: PBMCs. The receptors come from a human donor in good health (CMV status not recorded). Some clones in this sample may be carry-over from other donors' samples.

The chain joins TRBV2 to TRBJ1-5; no clear D. The CDR3 covers 14 residues. Germline lookup yields CDR1 SNHLY and CDR2 FYNNEI. Trimming pared 3 bases from V and 7 bases from J, leaving 13 bases between. The CDR3 DNA follows: TGTGCCAGCAGTGATCAGCAGGCGAAACAGCCCCAGCATTTT. It is translated as CASSDQQAKQPQHF.

The chain recombines TRBV2 with TRBJ1-2, with no clear D. The V end lost 5 bases, the J end lost 4 bases, and 8 bases lay between the germline ends. CDR1 is SNHLY and CDR2 is FYNNEI in the germline V gene. The CDR3 has 12 residues. The CDR3 DNA reads TGTGCCAGCAGTCTTTCCGGCTATGGCTACACCTTC. Its translation: CASSLSGYGYTF.

This clonotype appeared a few times. The gene calls are TRBV28 and TRBJ1-1, with D possibly being TRBD1 (5 bases). This CDR3 region has 13 residues. Germline loops: CDR1 MDHEN, CDR2 SYDVKM. V was pared by 10 bases and J by 0 bases, with 12 bases between. Here the CDR3 DNA reads TGTGCCATAAGGGGACCCATGAACACTGAAGCTTTCTTT. The encoded protein is CAIRGPMNTEAFF. The entire variable domain, with the rest obtained from reference TRBV28 and TRBJ1-1, is as follows: DVKVTQSSRYLVKRTGEKVFLECVQDMDHENMFWYRQDPGLGLRLIYFSYDVKMKEKGDIPEGYSVSREKKERFSLILESASTNQTSMYLCAIRGPMNTEAFFGQGTRLTVV.

In this sample, this clonotype turned up many times. This chain joins TRBV7-8 and TRBJ1-1, with D perhaps TRBD1 (5 bases). CDR1 and CDR2 (germline): SGHVS, FQNEAQ. Trimming took 1 base from V and 4 from J, leaving 13 bases between them. The CDR3 consists of 15 residues. The CDR3 DNA reads as TGTGCCAGCAGCTTAGGGACACGGGGGGTCACTGAAGCTTTCTTT. Protein product: CASSLGTRGVTEAFF.

This chain joins TRBV19 and TRBJ1-5; D is unresolved. The germline V gene has CDR1 LNHDA and CDR2 SQIVND (reference sequence). V lost 3 bases and J 7 bases, leaving 13 bases between the germline ends. The CDR3 has 14 amino acids. The CDR3 loop is CASSIRPLGQPQHF. As DNA, the CDR3 is TGTGCCAGTAGTATTCGCCCGTTGGGCCAGCCCCAGCATTTT.

This clonotype was seen at least ten times. This chain connects TRBV25-1 to TRBJ1-2; D ambiguous. CDR3 length: 13 amino acids. Between the trimmed V and J ends, which lost 5 bases and 2 bases, there was a span of 9 bases. Germline V gene sequence: CDR1 MGHDK, CDR2 SYGVNS. The CDR3, as DNA: TGTGCCAGCAGTCCTCCGGGGAACTATGGCTACACCTTC. Its translation is CASSPPGNYGYTF.

This clonotype was observed a few times. The chain uses TRBV28 and TRBJ2-3; the D gene is possibly TRBD2 (6 bases). Germline V gene sequence: CDR1 MDHEN, CDR2 SYDVKM. The CDR3 sequence is 16 residues long. Trimming shortened V by 4 bases and J by 5 bases, and 19 bases separated the two germline ends. The CDR3 spells CASSSLAGPRVDTQYF. In DNA, the CDR3 is TGTGCCAGCAGTTCCCTCGCGGGGCCCCGCGTAGATACGCAGTATTTT.

There are many counts of this clonotype. The J gene is TRBJ2-1, the V gene TRBV7-2; TRBD2 matches at 10 bases. The CDR3 is 17 amino acids. Germline V CDR1 and CDR2: SGHTA, FQGNSA. The V gene end was trimmed by 1 base and the J gene end by 6 bases; junction bases not matched to a gene: 9. The DNA for the CDR3 is TGTGCCAGCAGCTTAGAGGCAGCGGGGGGGCCCCTCAATGAGCAGTTCTTC. Translated, it gives CASSLEAAGGPLNEQFF.

In its sample, this clonotype was seen many times. This chain links TRBV5-1 with TRBJ2-7; possibly TRBD1 or TRBD2 for D (5 bases each). Germline lookup yields CDR1 SGHRS and CDR2 YFSETQ. With 4 bases removed from V and 0 bases from J, the gap between germline ends came to 11 bases. This CDR3 is 14 amino acids long. CDR3 in amino acids: CASSPGTDSYEQYF. CDR3 DNA: TGCGCCAGCAGCCCCGGGACGGACTCCTACGAGCAGTACTTC.

This sequence joins TRBV28 and TRBJ1-5; D possibly corresponds to TRBD1 (5 bases). The CDR3 length is 14 residues. CDR1 and CDR2 from the germline V gene are MDHEN and SYDVKM. Trimming pared 7 bases from V and 8 bases from J, leaving 18 bases between. The CDR3 DNA is TGTGCCAGCACATGGGACGGGAGCCGGGAGCCCCAGCATTTT. It translates to CASTWDGSREPQHF. The whole variable domain, remainder taken from reference TRBV28 and TRBJ1-5, is DVKVTQSSRYLVKRTGEKVFLECVQDMDHENMFWYRQDPGLGLRLIYFSYDVKMKEKGDIPEGYSVSREKKERFSLILESASTNQTSMYLCASTWDGSREPQHFGDGTRLSIL.

J is TRBJ2-1 and V is TRBV2; TRBD2 agrees at 9 bases. J was trimmed by 6 bases and V by 1 base; bases with no gene match: 4. The CDR3 totals 15 residues. Germline CDR1 SNHLY, CDR2 FYNNEI. The CDR3 region is CASSEEAGGPNEQFF. CDR3 nucleotide sequence: TGTGCCAGCAGTGAAGAGGCGGGGGGGCCCAATGAGCAGTTCTTC.

This clonotype was counted ten times or more. V gene TRBV6-1 combines with J gene TRBJ2-2; tentative D call: TRBD2 (6 bases). CDR1 and CDR2 from the germline V gene are MNHNS and SASEGT. The V end was cut by 7 bases, the J end by 8 bases, with 14 bases between. The CDR3 spans 13 residues. The CDR3 loop is CASNWGVPGELFF. The CDR3 DNA sequence: TGTGCCAGCAACTGGGGGGTCCCTGGGGAGCTGTTTTTT.

The table lists this clonotype with a few counts. The V and J genes are TRBV2 and TRBJ2-3; D gene ambiguous. The CDR3 loop spans 13 amino acids. V gave up 6 bases and J gave up 6 bases, with 13 bases separating them. The V gene's germline CDR1 is SNHLY and CDR2 FYNNEI. DNA of the CDR3: TGTGCCAGCAGGCCTCCCCTTTTGGATACGCAGTATTTT. It encodes CASRPPLLDTQYF. Using reference TRBV2 and TRBJ2-3 for the parts outside the CDR3, the full variable domain is EPEVTQTPSHQVTQMGQEVILRCVPISNHLYFYWYRQILGQKVEFLVSFYNNEISEKSEIFDDQFSVERPDGSNFTLKIRSTKLEDSAMYFCASRPPLLDTQYFGPGTRLTVL.

The sample holds many counts of this clonotype. J is TRBJ2-1 and V is TRBV11-1; no definite D call. The CDR3 has 15 amino acids. Trimming removed 2 bases at V and 1 base at J, with 9 bases between. The germline V gene has CDR1 SGHAT and CDR2 FQDESV (reference sequence). The CDR3 sequence: CASSLRTASYNEQFF. Written as DNA, the CDR3 is TGTGCCAGCAGCTTAAGAACCGCATCCTACAATGAGCAGTTCTTC.

This clonotype was observed many times. The V gene is TRBV20-1, the J gene TRBJ1-2, with unresolved D. Germline V gene data show CDR1 as DFQATT and CDR2 as SNEGSKA (reference sequence). The V gene lost 0 bases and the J gene lost 2 bases, with 7 bases spanning the gap. The length of the CDR3 is 13 residues. Written as DNA, the CDR3 is TGCAGTGCTAGAGAAGGAAGAAACTATGGCTACACCTTC. Encoded protein: CSAREGRNYGYTF.

The chain uses TRBV20-1 and TRBJ1-4; D gene ambiguous. The CDR3 has 14 residues. Per the germline V gene, CDR1 is DFQATT and CDR2 is SNEGSKA (reference sequence). V lost 3 bases and J lost 5, with 13 bases in between. Written as DNA, the CDR3 is TGCAGTGCTAGTTACGGGCAATGGAATGAAAAACTGTTTTTT. Translating it yields CSASYGQWNEKLFF.

The sample holds many counts of this clonotype. The chain uses TRBV20-1 and TRBJ2-2, with unresolved D. V was clipped by 7 bases and J by 3 bases, with 12 bases between them. The CDR3 length is 13 residues. CDR1 and CDR2 (germline): DFQATT, SNEGSKA (reference sequence). CDR3 sequence: CSGLTQHTGELFF. For the CDR3, the DNA is TGCAGTGGATTAACGCAACACACCGGGGAGCTGTTTTTT.

There are many counts of this clonotype. The chain employs TRBV20-1 and TRBJ2-3; D possibly uses TRBD1 or TRBD2 (5 bases each). Germline-derived CDR1 and CDR2 are DFQATT and SNEGSKA (reference sequence). The CDR3 extends over 16 amino acids. V was shortened by 0 bases and J by 1 base, with 14 bases between the two germline ends. CDR3 residues: CSARDPMRGGTDTQYF. CDR3 coding DNA: TGCAGTGCTAGAGATCCCATGAGGGGTGGCACAGATACGCAGTATTTT.

This clonotype was observed at least ten times. The V and J genes are TRBV7-9 and TRBJ1-5; TRBD1 might be the D (6 bases). V gave up 5 bases and J gave up 9 bases, with 20 bases separating them. CDR1 is SEHNR and CDR2 is FQNEAQ in the germline V gene (reference sequence). The CDR3 is made up of 15 amino acids. The CDR3 region is CASSPEQGSPAPQHF. The CDR3 DNA sequence: TGTGCCAGCAGCCCAGAACAGGGATCTCCGGCGCCCCAGCATTTT.

The chain employs TRBV19 and TRBJ1-6; tentative D call: TRBD1 (5 bases). The CDR3 covers 15 residues. Germline V lookup: CDR1 LNHDA, CDR2 SQIVND (reference sequence). The germline V and J ends were trimmed by 6 bases and 7 bases, with 16 bases remaining between them. CDR3 coding DNA: TGTGCCAGTAGATCTCTGGGGACCTCGAATTCACCCCTCCACTTT. Residues: CASRSLGTSNSPLHF.

This clonotype was recorded many times. The chain recombines TRBV7-2 with TRBJ1-3; 7 positions agree with TRBD1. The CDR3 length is 16 residues. With 10 bases clipped from V and 0 bases from J, the junction kept 12 bases outside the gene matches. The germline CDR1 and CDR2 sequences are SGHTA and FQGNSA. The CDR3 DNA is TGTGCCACCGCGACAGGGAACAGCCTCTCTGGAAACACCATATATTTT. It encodes CATATGNSLSGNTIYF.

This clonotype was counted many times. This chain links TRBV28 with TRBJ1-1, with D maybe TRBD1 (6 bases). The CDR3 sequence is 17 residues long. Germline V gene sequence: CDR1 MDHEN, CDR2 SYDVKM. Trimming stripped 6 bases from V and 5 bases from J, with 25 bases between. The CDR3 loop is CASRDDGGFSGETEAFF. For the CDR3, the DNA is TGTGCCAGCAGGGATGATGGGGGCTTTTCGGGGGAAACTGAAGCTTTCTTT.

The chain combines TRBV5-6 with TRBJ1-1; TRBD1 might be the D (5 bases). Germline-derived CDR1 and CDR2 are SGHDT and YYEEEE. This CDR3 has 13 amino acids. Trimming removed 4 bases from V and 6 bases from J, with 13 bases in between. CDR3: CASSPTAVPEAFF. The CDR3 nucleotides read TGTGCCAGCAGCCCGACAGCAGTCCCTGAAGCTTTCTTT.

This clonotype was picked up many times. V and J are TRBV11-3 and TRBJ1-1; the D is unclear. The CDR3 totals 13 residues. Germline lookup yields CDR1 SGHNT and CDR2 YENEEA. The ends were cut back, 5 bases at V and 3 bases at J, with 10 bases in the middle. The CDR3 here is CASSAVGDTEAFF. Written as DNA, the CDR3 is TGTGCCAGCAGCGCTGTCGGAGACACTGAAGCTTTCTTT.